The 13 T cell receptor beta chains below all came from one sample that was sequenced in a study of blood T cell repertoires in COVID-19. Repertoires were generated with immunoSEQ multiplex PCR, while TCRdb's copy carries only in-frame clones and drops some. In the table there are approximately 480,000 clones, roughly 87% of which are singletons. Specimen: peripheral blood. The receptors were sampled from a man between 18 and 29 years old with COVID-19, enrolled during active disease.

This clone showed up just once. The sample has other DNA sequences that encode this CDR3 too. The chain joins TRBV19 to TRBJ1-5; 11 bases map to TRBD1. The CDR3 consists of 13 residues. Germline V gene data show CDR1 as LNHDA and CDR2 as SQIVND (reference sequence). V was clipped by 8 bases and J by 6 bases; unmatched bases: 3. The CDR3 protein is CASRDRGGQPQHF. The CDR3 nucleotides read TGTGCCAGTCGGGACAGGGGGGGTCAGCCCCAGCATTTT.

This rearrangement joins TRBV19 to TRBJ1-5, with 8 bases aligning to TRBD1. The CDR3 spans 15 residues. Germline V lookup: CDR1 LNHDA, CDR2 SQIVND (reference sequence). Losses at the gene ends were 6 bases for V and 11 bases for J; bases not matched to a gene: 15. The CDR3 nucleotides read TGTGCCAGTAGCCCCGACAGGGGCCTCGGGTGGGCCCAGCATTTT. Residues: CASSPDRGLGWAQHF.

V usage is TRBV19 and J usage is TRBJ2-3; possibly TRBD2 for D (5 bases). This CDR3 spans 14 amino acids. Germline-derived CDR1 and CDR2 are LNHDA and SQIVND (reference sequence). V gave up 5 bases and J gave up 1 base, with 10 bases separating them. The CDR3 sequence: CASSREEGTDTQYF. Written as DNA, the CDR3 is TGTGCCAGTAGTCGGGAAGAGGGCACAGATACGCAGTATTTT.

This clone occurred once. The CDR3 DNA sequence: TGTGCCAGCATCCCCAGCGAGGCCGGGGAGCTGTTTTTT. This sequence encodes CASIPSEAGELFF. This chain joins TRBV2 and TRBJ2-2, with D unclear. Germline V gives CDR1 SNHLY, CDR2 FYNNEI. Trimming shortened V by 7 bases and J by 6 bases, and 12 bases separated the two germline ends. This CDR3 comprises 13 residues.

The chain joins TRBV18 to TRBJ2-2; maybe TRBD1 (6 bases). This CDR3 has 15 amino acids. In germline, CDR1 is KGHSH, CDR2 LQKENI. V was pared by 6 bases and J by 4 bases, with 15 bases between. The CDR3 region has the DNA TGTGCCAGCTCCCGGGGCACAGGGACCACCGGGGAGCTGTTTTTT. Residues: CASSRGTGTTGELFF. Full variable domain (rest looked up from reference TRBV18 and TRBJ2-2): NAGVMQNPRHLVRRRGQEARLRCSPMKGHSHVYWYRQLPEEGLKFMVYLQKENIIDESGMPKERFSAEFPKEGPSILRIQQVVRGDSAAYFCASSRGTGTTGELFFGEGSRLTVL.

Here the CDR3 DNA reads TGTGCCAGCAGCTACGGGACACCTAACACCGGGGAGCTGTTTTTT. This gives the protein CASSYGTPNTGELFF. V usage is TRBV7-7 and J usage is TRBJ2-2; D may be TRBD1 (6 bases). Trimming pared 4 bases from V and 2 bases from J, leaving 11 bases between. Germline loops: CDR1 SSHAT, CDR2 FNYEAQ (reference sequence). The CDR3 is 15 amino acids. Combining the CDR3 with reference TRBV7-7 and TRBJ2-2 gives the whole variable domain GAGVSQSPRYKVTKRGQDVTLRCDPISSHATLYWYQQALGQGPEFLTYFNYEAQPDKSGLPSDRFSAERPEGSISTLTIQRTEQRDSAMYRCASSYGTPNTGELFFGEGSRLTVL.

The chain links TRBV6-5 to TRBJ1-6; D uncertain. CDR3 length: 11 residues. Trimming took off 4 bases at V and 12 bases at J, with 7 bases between the two ends. Germline V gene lookup returns CDR1 MNHEY and CDR2 SVGAGI. The CDR3 region is CASSFERPLHF. CDR3 DNA: TGTGCCAGCAGTTTTGAGCGACCCCTCCACTTT.

This chain connects TRBV27 to TRBJ2-5, with 7 bases fitting TRBD1. From germline, CDR1 is MNHEY and CDR2 SMNVEV (reference sequence). V dropped 6 bases and J dropped 4; count of bases not matched to a gene: 8. There are 14 residues in the CDR3. CDR3: CASSLGTVLETQYF. In DNA, the CDR3 is TGTGCCAGCAGCCTCGGGACAGTACTAGAGACCCAGTACTTC.

This clone appeared a few times. The gene calls are TRBV5-4 and TRBJ2-7; 10 positions agree with TRBD1. CDR3 size: 14 residues. Germline trimming cut 4 bases from V and 4 bases from J; bases unmatched to any gene: 5. Germline V CDR1 and CDR2: SGHNT, YYREEE (reference sequence). The CDR3 region is CASSIRDRGYEQYF. The CDR3 coding sequence is TGTGCCAGCAGCATCCGGGACAGGGGATACGAGCAGTACTTC.

The chain couples TRBV10-3 to TRBJ2-3, with 9 bases lining up with TRBD1. CDR3 size: 15 residues. V dropped 6 bases and J dropped 1; count of bases not matched to a gene: 5. Germline loops: CDR1 ENHRY, CDR2 SYGVKD. CDR3 in DNA: TGTGCCATCAGACAGGGGGCGTCGGGCACAGATACGCAGTATTTT. As protein: CAIRQGASGTDTQYF.

This chain connects TRBV9 to TRBJ1-2; D may be TRBD1 (6 bases). V was trimmed by 3 bases and J by 0 bases, leaving 9 bases between them. CDR3 length: 14 residues. Germline V CDR1 and CDR2: SGDLS, YYNGEE. CDR3 sequence: CASSETGANYGYTF. For the CDR3, the DNA is TGTGCCAGCAGCGAGACAGGCGCTAACTATGGCTACACCTTC.

J is TRBJ2-1 and V is TRBV19, with 8 bases identical to TRBD1. Germline V gives CDR1 LNHDA, CDR2 SQIVND (reference sequence). This CDR3 spans 14 amino acids. The trim removed 7 bases at V and 4 bases at J, leaving 6 bases unmatched. The chain's CDR3 is CASTPDREYNEQFF. The CDR3 coding sequence is TGTGCCAGTACTCCGGACAGGGAGTACAATGAGCAGTTCTTC.

J is TRBJ2-7 and V is TRBV7-9; 8 bases map to TRBD1. V shed 1 base and J 4 bases; nucleotides not matched to a gene: 15. The V gene's germline CDR1 is SEHNR and CDR2 FQNEAQ (reference sequence). The CDR3 loop spans 18 amino acids. Here the CDR3 DNA reads TGTGCCAGCAGCTTAGAATATGCCCCAGGGGGCGCCTTTTACGAGCAGTACTTC. Protein sequence: CASSLEYAPGGAFYEQYF.